Listed here are 2 T cell receptor beta chains from one sample, sequenced in a study of blood T cell repertoires in COVID-19 (dated by TCRdb to 2018 to 2021). Library preparation employed the immunoSEQ multiplex PCR assay. TCRdb provides this immuneACCESS table in a form limited to in-frame rearrangements. Some clones are lacking; in checked studies, under half of them reflect an unresolved V gene, and why the rest are absent is not known. Counted in this sample were 200,000 to 250,000 clones; over 80% of them appeared once. The ten largest clones represent roughly 6.2% of the sample. Sequences were obtained from PBMCs or T cells enriched from blood (not recorded which). All receptors come from a woman between 40 and 50 years old who had recovered from COVID-19.

This clone has a single count. V usage is TRBV6-5 and J usage is TRBJ1-6; D not resolved. The V end lost 4 bases, the J end lost 2 bases, and 9 bases lay between the germline ends. Per germline, CDR1 MNHEY and CDR2 SVGAGI. This CDR3 contains 15 residues. CDR3 nucleotide sequence: TGTGCCAGCAGTTTTCGGGGTGCCTATAATTCACCCCTCCACTTT. This encodes CASSFRGAYNSPLHF.

J is TRBJ2-2 and V is TRBV29-1, with TRBD2 as a possible D gene (5 bases). CDR3 length: 11 amino acids. The V gene lost 5 bases and the J gene lost 6 bases, with 7 bases spanning the gap. Germline V gene lookup returns CDR1 SQVTM and CDR2 ANQGSEA. CDR3 DNA: TGCAGCGTTAGGGAGCCCGGGGAGCTGTTTTTT. Translated: CSVREPGELFF.